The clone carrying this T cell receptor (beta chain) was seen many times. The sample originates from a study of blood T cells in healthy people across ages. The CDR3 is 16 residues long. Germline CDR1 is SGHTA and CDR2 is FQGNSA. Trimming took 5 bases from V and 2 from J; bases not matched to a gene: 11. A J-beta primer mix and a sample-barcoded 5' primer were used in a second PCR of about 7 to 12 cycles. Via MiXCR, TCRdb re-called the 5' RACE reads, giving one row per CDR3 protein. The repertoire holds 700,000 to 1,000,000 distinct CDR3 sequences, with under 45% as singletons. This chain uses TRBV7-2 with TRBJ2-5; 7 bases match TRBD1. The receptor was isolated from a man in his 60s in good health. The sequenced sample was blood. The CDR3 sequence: CASSRGRQGKQETQYF. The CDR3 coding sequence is TGTGCCAGCAGCAGGGGACGACAGGGAAAACAAGAGACCCAGTACTTC.